This T cell receptor beta chain is drawn from a study of vaccination and CD4 T cells after COVID-19. Note on this clonotype: The antigen remains undetermined.

Noted treatment: roughly ten-day PBMC culture with coronavirus spike peptide pools or control peptides (ViraFEST assay). The CDR3 has 18 residues. The J segment lost 0 bases and the V segment lost 2 bases, leaving 12 bases of the junction unmatched. CDR1 and CDR2 from the germline V gene are DFQATT and SNEGSKA (reference sequence). At the Johns Hopkins FTIC core, DNA taken from cultured CD4+ T cells was sequenced by way of the Oncomine TCR Beta short-read assay. TCRdb reprocessed the PCR reads via MiXCR and lists one record per CDR3 protein. The sample holds fewer than 14,000 distinct CDR3 sequences, roughly 82% seen once.

The V call is TRBV20-1, the J call TRBJ1-4, with 7 bases matching TRBD1. The material sequenced was CD4+ T cells from blood, cultured in vitro. The source is a human donor who had recovered from COVID-19. CDR3 bases: TGCAGTGCTAGAAGCCCAGCCCGGACAGGAGCAACTAATGAAAAACTGTTTTTT. Residues: CSARSPARTGATNEKLFF.